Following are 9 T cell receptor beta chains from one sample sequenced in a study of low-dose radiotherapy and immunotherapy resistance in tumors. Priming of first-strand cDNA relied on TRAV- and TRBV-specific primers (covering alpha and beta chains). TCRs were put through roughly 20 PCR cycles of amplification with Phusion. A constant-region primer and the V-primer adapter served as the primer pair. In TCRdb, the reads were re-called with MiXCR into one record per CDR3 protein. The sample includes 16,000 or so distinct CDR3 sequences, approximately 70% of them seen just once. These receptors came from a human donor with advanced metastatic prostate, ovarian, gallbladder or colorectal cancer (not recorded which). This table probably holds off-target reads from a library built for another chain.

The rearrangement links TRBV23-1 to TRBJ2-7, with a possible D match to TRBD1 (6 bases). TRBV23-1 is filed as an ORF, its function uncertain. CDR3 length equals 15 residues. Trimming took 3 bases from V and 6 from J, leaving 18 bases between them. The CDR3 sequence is CASSQSRDIGGEQYF. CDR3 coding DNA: TGCGCCAGCAGTCAGTCCCGGGACATAGGAGGCGAGCAGTACTTC.

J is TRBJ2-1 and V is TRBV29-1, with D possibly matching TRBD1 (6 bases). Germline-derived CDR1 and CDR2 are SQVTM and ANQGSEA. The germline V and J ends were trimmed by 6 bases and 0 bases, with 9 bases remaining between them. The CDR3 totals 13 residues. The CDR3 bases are TGCAGCGTCGACAGGTTCTCCTACAATGAGCAGTTCTTC. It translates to CSVDRFSYNEQFF.

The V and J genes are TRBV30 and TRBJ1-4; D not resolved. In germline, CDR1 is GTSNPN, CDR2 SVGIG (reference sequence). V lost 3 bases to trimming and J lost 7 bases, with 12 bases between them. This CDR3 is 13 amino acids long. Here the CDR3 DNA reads TGTGCCTGGAGACAGCCTTGGGGTGAAAAACTGTTTTTT. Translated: CAWRQPWGEKLFF.

CDR3 DNA: TGCAGTGCTAGACCCCGGACCAGCTCCTACGAGCAGTACTTC. Its translation: CSARPRTSSYEQYF. V gene TRBV20-1 combines with J gene TRBJ2-7, with unresolved D. The CDR3 covers 14 residues. CDR1 and CDR2 (germline): DFQATT, SNEGSKA (reference sequence). Trimming took off 2 bases at V and 0 bases at J, with 11 bases between the two ends.

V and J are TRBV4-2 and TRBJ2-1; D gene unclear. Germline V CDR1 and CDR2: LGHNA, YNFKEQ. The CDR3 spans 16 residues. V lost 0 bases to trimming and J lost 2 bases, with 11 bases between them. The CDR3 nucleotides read TGTGCCAGCAGCCAAGAGTACGCGCTAGCCTACAATGAGCAGTTCTTC. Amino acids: CASSQEYALAYNEQFF.

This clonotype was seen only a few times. The CDR3 DNA sequence: TGCGCCAGCAGCTTGGAGGTCGGAGGGGAAGCTTTCTTT. Amino acids: CASSLEVGGEAFF. The rearrangement joins TRBV5-1 to TRBJ1-1, with unresolved D. CDR1 SGHRS and CDR2 YFSETQ come from the germline V gene. Trimming shortened V by 0 bases and J by 8 bases, and 11 bases separated the two germline ends. The CDR3 runs 13 residues.

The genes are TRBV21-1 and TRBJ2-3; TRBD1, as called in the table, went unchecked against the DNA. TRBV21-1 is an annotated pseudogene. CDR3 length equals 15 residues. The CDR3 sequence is CASPSMEGDTDTQYF. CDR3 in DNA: TGTGCCAGCCCCTCAATGGAGGGGGACACAGATACGCAGTATTTT.

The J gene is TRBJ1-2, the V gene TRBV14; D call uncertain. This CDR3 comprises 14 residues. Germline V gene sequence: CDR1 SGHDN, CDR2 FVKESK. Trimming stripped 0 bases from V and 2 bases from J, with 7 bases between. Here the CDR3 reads CASSQDNRNYGYTF. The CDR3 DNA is TGTGCCAGCAGCCAAGACAACAGAAACTATGGCTACACCTTC.

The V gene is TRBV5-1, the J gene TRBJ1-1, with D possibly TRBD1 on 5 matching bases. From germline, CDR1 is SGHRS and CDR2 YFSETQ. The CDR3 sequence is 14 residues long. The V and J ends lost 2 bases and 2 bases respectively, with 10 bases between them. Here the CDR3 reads CASSFTRANTEAFF. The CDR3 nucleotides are TGCGCCAGCAGCTTCACCAGGGCTAACACTGAAGCTTTCTTT.